This is a list of T cell receptor beta chains from one sample in a study of blood T cell repertoires in COVID-19. The data were produced by immunoSEQ multiplex PCR, yet TCRdb's version contains in-frame clones alone and is incomplete. Among 200,000 to 250,000 clones listed, approximately 86% were seen once. Sequenced input: PBMCs or T cells enriched from blood (not recorded which). These receptors were taken from a woman aged 35 to 49 with acute COVID-19. CDR3s include the opening cysteine and the closing phenylalanine or tryptophan.

J gene,V gene,CDR3 protein
TRBJ1-5,TRBV9,CASSVAGSSNQPQHF
TRBJ1-2,TRBV28,CASSFGDREIYGYTF
TRBJ1-5,TRBV7-9,CASMRPASNQPQHF
TRBJ1-2,TRBV29-1,CSIRTGSGNYGYTF
TRBJ2-5,TRBV24-1,CATSDPGQLGTQYF
TRBJ2-5,TRBV29-1,CSVVQALARQETQYF
TRBJ2-3,TRBV10-3,CAIRDSRRTDTQYF
TRBJ1-2,TRBV6-5,CASSQQEGVYGYTF
TRBJ1-5,TRBV6-5,CASSRGSNQPQHF
TRBJ1-1,TRBV11-3,CATRTGGERANAEAFF
TRBJ2-2,TRBV28,CASSPLRLAGAYDKGGELFF
TRBJ1-5,TRBV7-8,CASSYQGRQPQHF
TRBJ1-2,TRBV19,CASSISGFGSYGYTF
TRBJ2-3,TRBV28,CASSSGQADTQYF
TRBJ2-7,TRBV5-1,CASSLESSNYEQYF
TRBJ2-7,TRBV7-9,CASRGQTYEQYF
TRBJ2-7,TRBV7-2,CASSPAGPYEQYF
TRBJ2-2,TRBV6-2/TRBV6-3,CASSLLAGNTGELFF
TRBJ1-5,TRBV6-1,CASSDDWGGQQPQHF
TRBJ1-1,TRBV7-9,CASSNQGVSTEAFF
TRBJ1-1,TRBV28,CASSIQGARTEAFF
TRBJ2-7,TRBV3-1/TRBV3-2,CASSQTSGSGEQYF
TRBJ1-6,TRBV2,CASSGQGGGSPLHF
TRBJ2-2,TRBV9,CASSVRSGSGELFF
TRBJ2-1,TRBV7-6,CASSWGTSGRYNEQFF
TRBJ2-5,TRBV28,CASSFDRTQETQYF
TRBJ2-1,TRBV7-8,CASSEDFSLGSYNEQFF
TRBJ2-7,TRBV28,CASAFGQGNEQYF
TRBJ2-5,TRBV30,CAWSSLAGQETQYF
TRBJ2-3,TRBV19,CASSPQGDRLTDTQYF
TRBJ2-7,TRBV5-1,CASSLAGDRAYEQYF
TRBJ2-3,TRBV7-2,CASATGERVDTQYF
TRBJ2-3,TRBV10-2,CASTLAGGLTDTQYF
TRBJ2-7,TRBV27,CASSGLAGLSYEQYF
TRBJ2-1,TRBV2,CASRRGQSSNEQFF